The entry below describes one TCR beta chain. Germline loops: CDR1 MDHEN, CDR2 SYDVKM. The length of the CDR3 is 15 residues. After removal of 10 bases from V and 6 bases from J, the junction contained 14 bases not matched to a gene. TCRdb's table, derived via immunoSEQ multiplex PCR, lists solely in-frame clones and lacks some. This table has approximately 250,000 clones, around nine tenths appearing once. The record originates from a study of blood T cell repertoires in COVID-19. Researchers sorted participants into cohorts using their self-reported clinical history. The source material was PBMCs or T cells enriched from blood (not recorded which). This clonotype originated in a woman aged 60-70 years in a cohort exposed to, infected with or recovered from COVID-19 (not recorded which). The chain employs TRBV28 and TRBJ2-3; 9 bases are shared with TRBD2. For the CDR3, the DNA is TGTGCCATTGGGACTAGCAAGAACAAGGCCGATACGCAGTATTTT. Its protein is CAIGTSKNKADTQYF. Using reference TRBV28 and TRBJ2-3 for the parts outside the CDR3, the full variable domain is DVKVTQSSRYLVKRTGEKVFLECVQDMDHENMFWYRQDPGLGLRLIYFSYDVKMKEKGDIPEGYSVSREKKERFSLILESASTNQTSMYLCAIGTSKNKADTQYFGPGTRLTVL.